These T cell receptor beta chains were read from a single sample in a study of control samples from healthy donors and cancer patients. The repertoire was sequenced with immunoSEQ multiplex PCR; TCRdb's copy has only in-frame clones and lacks some. The sample carries around 120,000 clones, approximately 90% recorded once. Sequencing was carried out using PBMCs. The receptors here all came from a woman aged 45-65 years with colorectal cancer. The CDR3 runs from the conserved cysteine through the conserved F or W. Each record gives: V gene, J gene, clone size, D gene, CDR3 protein, CDR3 DNA. D genes are given only for firm matches. A clone size is listed for some rows: how often the clone was seen (once, few, many), or a class if it is expanded.

v_gene: TRBV19
j_gene: TRBJ1-2
abundance: -
d_gene: -
CDR3aa: CASSTRQSPDGYTF
CDR3nt: TGTGCCAGTAGTACGCGACAGAGCCCCGATGGCTACACCTTC

v_gene: TRBV5-4
j_gene: TRBJ2-1
abundance: once
d_gene: TRBD1
CDR3aa: CASSPGTGRLWAVNEQFF
CDR3nt: TGTGCCAGCAGTCCCGGGACAGGGAGGCTATGGGCGGTCAATGAGCAGTTCTTC

v_gene: TRBV2
j_gene: TRBJ1-1
abundance: -
d_gene: -
CDR3aa: CAFPPPGQNTEAFF
CDR3nt: TGTGCCTTTCCCCCCCCAGGGCAAAACACTGAAGCTTTCTTT

v_gene: TRBV6-1
j_gene: TRBJ1-6
abundance: -
d_gene: -
CDR3aa: CASSEAPGTNSPLHF
CDR3nt: TGTGCCAGCAGTGAAGCGCCAGGGACCAATTCACCCCTCCACTTT

v_gene: TRBV20-1
j_gene: TRBJ1-5
abundance: -
d_gene: -
CDR3aa: CSAGTMPQHF
CDR3nt: TGCAGTGCGGGGACGATGCCCCAGCATTTT

v_gene: TRBV12-3/TRBV12-4
j_gene: TRBJ2-1
abundance: -
d_gene: -
CDR3aa: CASSLAYNEQFF
CDR3nt: TGTGCCAGCAGTTTAGCCTACAATGAGCAGTTCTTC

v_gene: TRBV6-1
j_gene: TRBJ2-3
abundance: once
d_gene: TRBD1
CDR3aa: CASSGRDRSSSTDTQYF
CDR3nt: TGTGCCAGCAGTGGCCGGGACAGGAGTTCTAGCACAGATACGCAGTATTTT

v_gene: TRBV6-5
j_gene: TRBJ1-1
abundance: few
d_gene: -
CDR3aa: CASRTGSTEAFF
CDR3nt: TGTGCCAGCAGGACCGGGAGCACTGAAGCTTTCTTT

v_gene: TRBV2
j_gene: TRBJ2-3
abundance: -
d_gene: -
CDR3aa: CASSADRSWGGTDTQYF
CDR3nt: TGTGCCAGCAGTGCCGACCGGTCGTGGGGGGGCACAGATACGCAGTATTTT

v_gene: TRBV3-1/TRBV3-2
j_gene: TRBJ1-1
abundance: -
d_gene: -
CDR3aa: CASGGVSTEAFF
CDR3nt: TGTGCCAGCGGAGGGGTGAGCACTGAAGCTTTCTTT

v_gene: TRBV7-2
j_gene: TRBJ2-3
abundance: -
d_gene: -
CDR3aa: CASSGGAPGTDTQYF
CDR3nt: TGTGCCAGCAGCGGGGGGGCCCCGGGCACAGATACGCAGTATTTT

v_gene: TRBV9
j_gene: TRBJ2-7
abundance: few
d_gene: TRBD1
CDR3aa: CASSATGMGSYEQYF
CDR3nt: TGTGCCAGCAGCGCGACAGGGATGGGCTCCTACGAGCAGTACTTC

v_gene: TRBV4-1
j_gene: TRBJ1-1
abundance: -
d_gene: -
CDR3aa: CASSQGSTEAFF
CDR3nt: TGCGCCAGCAGCCAGGGGAGCACTGAAGCTTTCTTT

v_gene: TRBV27
j_gene: TRBJ1-4
abundance: -
d_gene: -
CDR3aa: CASSLKAGTFGEKLFF
CDR3nt: TGTGCCAGCAGTTTAAAGGCTGGGACCTTTGGTGAAAAACTGTTTTTT

v_gene: TRBV18
j_gene: TRBJ1-2
abundance: few
d_gene: -
CDR3aa: CASSPQGLRNGYTF
CDR3nt: TGTGCCAGCTCACCACAGGGGCTCAGGAATGGCTACACCTTC

v_gene: TRBV6-2/TRBV6-3
j_gene: TRBJ2-1
abundance: few
d_gene: TRBD2
CDR3aa: CASSYLGTSGIYNEQFF
CDR3nt: TGTGCCAGCAGTTACTTAGGGACTAGCGGAATCTACAATGAGCAGTTCTTC

v_gene: TRBV11-3
j_gene: TRBJ2-2
abundance: -
d_gene: TRBD2
CDR3aa: CASSAGPSGGANTGELFF
CDR3nt: TGTGCCAGCAGCGCAGGACCTAGCGGGGGCGCGAACACCGGGGAGCTGTTTTTT

v_gene: TRBV19
j_gene: TRBJ2-1
abundance: -
d_gene: -
CDR3aa: CAARGQGPYNEQFF
CDR3nt: TGTGCCGCGCGCGGGCAGGGCCCCTACAATGAGCAGTTCTTC

v_gene: TRBV5-6
j_gene: TRBJ1-2
abundance: -
d_gene: -
CDR3aa: CASSADRNYGYTF
CDR3nt: TGTGCCAGCAGCGCAGACCGGAACTATGGCTACACCTTC

v_gene: TRBV4-1
j_gene: TRBJ2-1
abundance: -
d_gene: -
CDR3aa: CASRRGGANEQFF
CDR3nt: TGCGCCAGCAGGAGGGGGGGAGCCAATGAGCAGTTCTTC

v_gene: TRBV7-8
j_gene: TRBJ1-1
abundance: once
d_gene: -
CDR3aa: CASSLAGGPRGAFF
CDR3nt: TGTGCCAGCAGCTTAGCCGGGGGGCCAAGGGGAGCTTTCTTT

v_gene: TRBV25-1
j_gene: TRBJ2-1
abundance: -
d_gene: TRBD1
CDR3aa: CASSASGTGRLNEQFF
CDR3nt: TGTGCCAGCAGTGCGTCCGGGACAGGGCGTTTGAATGAGCAGTTCTTC

v_gene: TRBV7-3
j_gene: TRBJ2-1
abundance: -
d_gene: -
CDR3aa: CASSPGLGEQFF
CDR3nt: TGTGCCAGCAGTCCGGGGCTCGGTGAGCAGTTCTTC

v_gene: TRBV19
j_gene: TRBJ2-7
abundance: -
d_gene: TRBD1
CDR3aa: CASSIPDRAEQYF
CDR3nt: TGTGCCAGTAGTATTCCGGACAGGGCCGAGCAGTACTTC

v_gene: TRBV18
j_gene: TRBJ2-1
abundance: -
d_gene: -
CDR3aa: CASSPGTTNINEQFF
CDR3nt: TGTGCCAGCTCACCCGGGACGACCAACATCAATGAGCAGTTCTTC

v_gene: TRBV10-3
j_gene: TRBJ1-2
abundance: once
d_gene: -
CDR3aa: CAISGRQGHGYTF
CDR3nt: TGTGCCATCAGTGGAAGACAAGGACATGGCTACACCTTC

v_gene: TRBV21-1
j_gene: TRBJ1-1
abundance: -
d_gene: -
CDR3aa: CASSGRREYTEAFF
CDR3nt: TGTGCCAGCAGTGGACGACGGGAGTACACTGAAGCTTTCTTT

v_gene: TRBV19
j_gene: TRBJ1-2
abundance: -
d_gene: -
CDR3aa: CASSFSPAGKRGYTF
CDR3nt: TGTGCCAGTAGTTTCTCCCCCGCAGGGAAGCGTGGCTACACCTTC

v_gene: TRBV7-2
j_gene: TRBJ2-1
abundance: -
d_gene: TRBD2
CDR3aa: CARTEGGGYDEQFF
CDR3nt: TGTGCCAGGACCGAGGGCGGGGGGTATGATGAGCAGTTCTTC

v_gene: TRBV7-8
j_gene: TRBJ1-2
abundance: -
d_gene: -
CDR3aa: CASSHLGVRGYTF
CDR3nt: TGTGCCAGCAGCCACCTGGGGGTTCGGGGCTACACCTTC

v_gene: TRBV6-6
j_gene: TRBJ2-2
abundance: -
d_gene: -
CDR3aa: CASTLGGSLNTGELFF
CDR3nt: TGTGCCAGCACCCTAGGGGGGAGTTTGAACACCGGGGAGCTGTTTTTT

v_gene: TRBV14
j_gene: TRBJ1-2
abundance: -
d_gene: -
CDR3aa: CASSQVRGAVGYTF
CDR3nt: TGTGCCAGCAGCCAAGTACGGGGAGCGGTTGGCTACACCTTC

v_gene: TRBV4-1
j_gene: TRBJ1-6
abundance: -
d_gene: -
CDR3aa: CASSQEPLSSYNSPLHF
CDR3nt: TGCGCCAGCAGCCAAGAACCGCTGAGCTCCTATAATTCACCCCTCCACTTT

v_gene: TRBV28
j_gene: TRBJ2-1
abundance: -
d_gene: -
CDR3aa: CASSPWGYNEQFF
CDR3nt: TGTGCCAGCAGCCCCTGGGGTTACAATGAGCAGTTCTTC

v_gene: TRBV19
j_gene: TRBJ2-7
abundance: -
d_gene: TRBD2
CDR3aa: CASSTIAGPPLGEQYF
CDR3nt: TGTGCCAGTAGTACTATAGCGGGCCCACCTTTAGGCGAGCAGTACTTC

v_gene: TRBV7-2
j_gene: TRBJ1-1
abundance: -
d_gene: -
CDR3aa: CASSFRGNTEAFF
CDR3nt: TGTGCCAGCAGCTTCCGGGGGAACACTGAAGCTTTCTTT

v_gene: TRBV20-1
j_gene: TRBJ1-1
abundance: -
d_gene: -
CDR3aa: CSAREPTEAFF
CDR3nt: TGCAGTGCTAGAGAACCGACTGAAGCTTTCTTT

v_gene: TRBV9
j_gene: TRBJ1-3
abundance: -
d_gene: -
CDR3aa: CASSSKSGGISGNTIYF
CDR3nt: TGTGCCAGCAGCTCGAAATCTGGAGGGATATCTGGAAACACCATATATTTT

v_gene: TRBV2
j_gene: TRBJ1-2
abundance: -
d_gene: -
CDR3aa: CASSESGGRYTYGYTF
CDR3nt: TGTGCCAGCAGTGAAAGCGGGGGTCGCTATACCTATGGCTACACCTTC

v_gene: TRBV6-6
j_gene: TRBJ1-1
abundance: -
d_gene: -
CDR3aa: CASSYIDTEAFF
CDR3nt: TGTGCCAGCAGTTACATCGACACTGAAGCTTTCTTT

v_gene: TRBV11-1
j_gene: TRBJ2-2
abundance: -
d_gene: -
CDR3aa: CASSLGPADGELFF
CDR3nt: TGTGCCAGCAGCTTAGGACCAGCCGACGGGGAGCTGTTTTTT